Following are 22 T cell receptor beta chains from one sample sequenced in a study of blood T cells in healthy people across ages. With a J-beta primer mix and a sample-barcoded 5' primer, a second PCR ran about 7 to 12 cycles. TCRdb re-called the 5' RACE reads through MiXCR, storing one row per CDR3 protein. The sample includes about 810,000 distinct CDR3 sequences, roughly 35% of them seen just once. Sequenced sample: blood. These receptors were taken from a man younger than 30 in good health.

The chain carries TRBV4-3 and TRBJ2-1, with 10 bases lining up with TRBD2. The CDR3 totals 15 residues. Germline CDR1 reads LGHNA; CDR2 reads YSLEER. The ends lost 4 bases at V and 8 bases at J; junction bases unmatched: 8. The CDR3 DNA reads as TGCGCCAGCAGCCTCGGGACTAGCGCGGCCGATGAGCAGTTCTTC. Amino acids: CASSLGTSAADEQFF.

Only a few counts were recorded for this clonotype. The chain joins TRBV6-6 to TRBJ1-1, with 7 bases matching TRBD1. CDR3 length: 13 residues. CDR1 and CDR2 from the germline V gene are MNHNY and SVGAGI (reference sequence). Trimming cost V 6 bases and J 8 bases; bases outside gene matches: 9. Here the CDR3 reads CASSHQGVAEAFF. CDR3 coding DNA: TGTGCCAGCAGCCATCAGGGGGTAGCGGAAGCTTTCTTT.

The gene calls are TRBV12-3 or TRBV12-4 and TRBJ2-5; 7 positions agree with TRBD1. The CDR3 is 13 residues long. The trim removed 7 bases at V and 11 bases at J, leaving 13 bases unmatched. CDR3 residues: CASTMRGQNEQYF. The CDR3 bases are TGTGCCAGCACTATGAGGGGGCAGAATGAGCAGTACTTC.

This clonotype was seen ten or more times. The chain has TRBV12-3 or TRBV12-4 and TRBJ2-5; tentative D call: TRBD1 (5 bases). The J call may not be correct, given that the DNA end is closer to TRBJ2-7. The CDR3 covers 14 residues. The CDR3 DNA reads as TGTGCCAGCAGTTTTGAGACAGCTAGTGCCGAGCAGTACTTC. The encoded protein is CASSFETASAEQYF.

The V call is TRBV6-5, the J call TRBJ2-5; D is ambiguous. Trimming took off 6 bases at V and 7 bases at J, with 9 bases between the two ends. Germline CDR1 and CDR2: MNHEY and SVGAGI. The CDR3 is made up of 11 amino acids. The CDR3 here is CASRHIGTQYF. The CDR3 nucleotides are TGTGCCAGCAGACATATAGGGACCCAGTACTTC.

The CDR3 DNA reads TGTGCCAGCAGTGAGGGTACGACCCCCGGGGTCACAGATACGCAGTATTTT. As protein: CASSEGTTPGVTDTQYF. This chain uses TRBV4-2 with TRBJ2-3; D might be TRBD2 (5 bases). The V end lost 6 bases, the J end lost 2 bases, and 21 bases lay between the germline ends. This CDR3 has 17 amino acids. Looked up from germline, CDR1 is LGHNA and CDR2 is YNFKEQ.

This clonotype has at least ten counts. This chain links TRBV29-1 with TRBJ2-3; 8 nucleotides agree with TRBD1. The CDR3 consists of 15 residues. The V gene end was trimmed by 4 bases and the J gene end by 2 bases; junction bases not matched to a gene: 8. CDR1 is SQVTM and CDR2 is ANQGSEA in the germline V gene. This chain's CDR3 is CSVARDRIFTDTQYF. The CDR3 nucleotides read TGCAGCGTTGCCAGGGACAGGATTTTCACAGATACGCAGTATTTT.

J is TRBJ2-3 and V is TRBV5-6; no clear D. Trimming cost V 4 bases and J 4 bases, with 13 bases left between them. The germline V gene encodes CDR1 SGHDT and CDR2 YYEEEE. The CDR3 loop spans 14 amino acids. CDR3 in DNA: TGTGCCAGCAGCCGTCCCGACCGGCCAGATACGCAGTATTTT. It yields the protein CASSRPDRPDTQYF.

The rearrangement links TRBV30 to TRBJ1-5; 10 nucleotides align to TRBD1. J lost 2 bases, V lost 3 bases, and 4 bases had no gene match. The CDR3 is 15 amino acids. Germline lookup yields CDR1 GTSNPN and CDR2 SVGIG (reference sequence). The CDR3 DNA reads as TGTGCCTGGAGGACCGGGACAGGGGGCAATCAGCCCCAGCATTTT. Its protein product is CAWRTGTGGNQPQHF.

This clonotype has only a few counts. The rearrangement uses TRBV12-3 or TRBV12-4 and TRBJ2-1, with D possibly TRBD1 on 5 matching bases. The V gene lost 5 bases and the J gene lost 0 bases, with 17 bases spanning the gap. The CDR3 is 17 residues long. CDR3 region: CASSPLRVESSYNEQFF. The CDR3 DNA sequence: TGTGCCAGCAGTCCCCTCAGGGTGGAGAGCTCCTACAATGAGCAGTTCTTC.

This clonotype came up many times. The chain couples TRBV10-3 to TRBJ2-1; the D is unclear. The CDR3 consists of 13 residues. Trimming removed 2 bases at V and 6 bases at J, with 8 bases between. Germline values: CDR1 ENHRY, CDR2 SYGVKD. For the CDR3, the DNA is TGTGCCATCAGTGAGGGGCTACCCAATGAGCAGTTCTTC. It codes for CAISEGLPNEQFF.

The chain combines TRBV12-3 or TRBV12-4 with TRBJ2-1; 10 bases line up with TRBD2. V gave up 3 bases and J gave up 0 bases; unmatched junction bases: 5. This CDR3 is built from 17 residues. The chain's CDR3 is CASSFLLAGDSYNEQFF. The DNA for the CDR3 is TGTGCCAGCAGTTTTCTTCTAGCGGGGGACTCCTACAATGAGCAGTTCTTC.

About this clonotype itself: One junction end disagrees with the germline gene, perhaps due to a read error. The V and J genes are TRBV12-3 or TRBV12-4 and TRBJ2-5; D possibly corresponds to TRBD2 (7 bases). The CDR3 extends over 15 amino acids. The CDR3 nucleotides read TGTGCCAACAGTTTGGGGGGGCCATTTAAGAATGAGCAGTACTTC. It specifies CANSLGGPFKNEQYF.

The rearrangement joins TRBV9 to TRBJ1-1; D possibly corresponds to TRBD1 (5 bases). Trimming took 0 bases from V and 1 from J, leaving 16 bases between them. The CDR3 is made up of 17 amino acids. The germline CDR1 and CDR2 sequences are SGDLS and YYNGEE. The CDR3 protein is CASSVDVAGTTNTEAFF. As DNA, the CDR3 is TGTGCCAGCAGCGTAGATGTCGCAGGGACGACGAACACTGAAGCTTTCTTT.

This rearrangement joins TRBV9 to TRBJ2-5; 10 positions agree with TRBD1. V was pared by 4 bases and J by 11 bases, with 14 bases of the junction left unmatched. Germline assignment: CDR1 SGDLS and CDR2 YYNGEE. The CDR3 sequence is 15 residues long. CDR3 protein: CASSPGQGTHNEQYF. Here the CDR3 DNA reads TGTGCCAGCAGCCCGGGACAGGGGACCCACAATGAGCAGTACTTC.

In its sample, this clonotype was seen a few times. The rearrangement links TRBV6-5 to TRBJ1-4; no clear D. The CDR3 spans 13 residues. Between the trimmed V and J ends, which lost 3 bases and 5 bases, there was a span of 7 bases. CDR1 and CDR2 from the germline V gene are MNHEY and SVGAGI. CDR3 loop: CASSYDGNEKLFF. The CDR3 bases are TGTGCCAGCAGTTATGACGGAAATGAAAAACTGTTTTTT.

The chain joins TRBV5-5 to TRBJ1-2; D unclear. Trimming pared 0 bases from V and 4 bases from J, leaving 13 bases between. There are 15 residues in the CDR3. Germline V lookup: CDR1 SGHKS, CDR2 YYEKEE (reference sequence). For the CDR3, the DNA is TGTGCCAGCAGCTTGGAGCGCTATTCCCCCTATGGCTACACCTTC. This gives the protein CASSLERYSPYGYTF.

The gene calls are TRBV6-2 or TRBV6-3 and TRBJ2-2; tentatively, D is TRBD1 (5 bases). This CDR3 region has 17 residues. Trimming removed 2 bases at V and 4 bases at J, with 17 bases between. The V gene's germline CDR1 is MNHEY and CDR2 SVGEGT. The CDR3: CASSYPYSDSITGELFF. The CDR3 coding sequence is TGTGCCAGCAGTTACCCTTACAGCGACAGTATCACCGGGGAGCTGTTTTTT.

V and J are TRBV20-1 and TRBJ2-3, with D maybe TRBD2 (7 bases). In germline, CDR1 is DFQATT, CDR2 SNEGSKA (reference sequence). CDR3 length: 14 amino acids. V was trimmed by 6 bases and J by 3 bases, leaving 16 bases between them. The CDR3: CSAPRGRATDTQYF. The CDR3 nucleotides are TGCAGTGCCCCGAGGGGGAGGGCGACAGATACGCAGTATTTT.

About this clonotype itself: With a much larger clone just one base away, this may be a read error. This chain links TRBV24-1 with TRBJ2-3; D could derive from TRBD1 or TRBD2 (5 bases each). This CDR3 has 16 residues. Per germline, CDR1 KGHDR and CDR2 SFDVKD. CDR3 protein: CATGDDRDLPTDTQYF. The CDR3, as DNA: TGTGCCACCGGTGACGACCGGGACCTCCCCACAGATACGCAGTATTTT.

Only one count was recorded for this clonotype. The CDR3 DNA is TGTGCCACCGAGATGATAGGACAGGGGACGGTCGAGCAGTACTTC. As protein: CATEMIGQGTVEQYF. V usage is TRBV6-1 and J usage is TRBJ2-7, with TRBD1 matching 9 bases. The CDR3 extends over 15 amino acids. V shed 10 bases, J shed 6 bases, and the junction held 16 bases outside the gene matches. Germline lookup yields CDR1 MNHNS and CDR2 SASEGT.

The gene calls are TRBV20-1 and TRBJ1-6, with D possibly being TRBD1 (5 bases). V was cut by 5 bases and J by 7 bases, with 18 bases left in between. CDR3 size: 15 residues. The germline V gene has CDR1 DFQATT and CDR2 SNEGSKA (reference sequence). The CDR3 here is CSAQTEGIRNSPLHF. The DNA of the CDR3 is TGCAGTGCTCAAACCGAGGGGATTAGAAATTCACCCCTCCACTTT.